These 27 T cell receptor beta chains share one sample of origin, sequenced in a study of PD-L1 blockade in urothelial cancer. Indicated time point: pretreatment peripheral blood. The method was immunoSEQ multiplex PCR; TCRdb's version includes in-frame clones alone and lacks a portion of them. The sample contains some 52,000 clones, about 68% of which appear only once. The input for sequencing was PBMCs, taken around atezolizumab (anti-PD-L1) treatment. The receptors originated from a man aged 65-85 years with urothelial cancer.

CDR3 nucleotides: TGTGCCAGCAGTTATGGGCAGGTAAACGAGCAGTACTTC. Its protein is CASSYGQVNEQYF. The chain is built from TRBV6-6 and TRBJ2-7; D remains ambiguous. This CDR3 is 13 amino acids long. Trimming took off 3 bases at V and 5 bases at J, with 11 bases between the two ends. Germline values: CDR1 MNHNY, CDR2 SVGAGI (reference sequence).

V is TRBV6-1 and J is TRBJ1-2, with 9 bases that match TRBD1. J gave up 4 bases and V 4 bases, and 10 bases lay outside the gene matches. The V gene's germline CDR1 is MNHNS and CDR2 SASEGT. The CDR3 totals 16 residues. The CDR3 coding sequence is TGTGCCAGCAGTGTTGGGACAGGGAGAACCTTCTATGGCTACACCTTC. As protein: CASSVGTGRTFYGYTF.

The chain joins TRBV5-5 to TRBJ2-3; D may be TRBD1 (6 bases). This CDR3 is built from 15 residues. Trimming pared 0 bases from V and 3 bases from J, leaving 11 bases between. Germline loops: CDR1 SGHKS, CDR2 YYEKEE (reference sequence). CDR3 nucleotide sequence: TGTGCCAGCAGCTTGGTCGGCAGGGGAACAGATACGCAGTATTTT. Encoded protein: CASSLVGRGTDTQYF.

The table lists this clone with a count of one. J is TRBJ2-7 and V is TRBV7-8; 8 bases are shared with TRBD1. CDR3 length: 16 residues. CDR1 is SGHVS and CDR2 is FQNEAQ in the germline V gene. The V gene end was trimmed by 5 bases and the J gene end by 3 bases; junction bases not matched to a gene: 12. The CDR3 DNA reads TGTGCCAGCAGCGCTACGATCGGACAGGGTAACTACGAGCAGTACTTC. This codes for CASSATIGQGNYEQYF.

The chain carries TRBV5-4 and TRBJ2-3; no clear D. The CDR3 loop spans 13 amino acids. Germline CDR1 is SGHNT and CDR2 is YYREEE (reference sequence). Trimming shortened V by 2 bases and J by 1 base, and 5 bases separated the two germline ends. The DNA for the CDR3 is TGTGCCAGCAGCTTTTATGGCACAGATACGCAGTATTTT. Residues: CASSFYGTDTQYF.

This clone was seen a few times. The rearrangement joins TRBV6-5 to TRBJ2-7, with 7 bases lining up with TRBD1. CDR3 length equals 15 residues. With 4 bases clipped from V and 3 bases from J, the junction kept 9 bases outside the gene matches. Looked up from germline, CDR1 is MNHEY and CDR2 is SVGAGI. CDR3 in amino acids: CASSLNRGTFYEQYF. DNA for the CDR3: TGTGCCAGCAGTTTAAACAGGGGAACCTTCTACGAGCAGTACTTC.

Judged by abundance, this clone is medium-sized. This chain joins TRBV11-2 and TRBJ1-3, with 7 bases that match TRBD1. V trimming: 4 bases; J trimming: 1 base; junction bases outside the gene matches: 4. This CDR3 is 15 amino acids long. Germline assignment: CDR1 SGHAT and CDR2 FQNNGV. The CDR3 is CASSSGGKSGNTIYF. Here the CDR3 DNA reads TGTGCCAGCAGCTCAGGGGGGAAGTCTGGAAACACCATATATTTT.

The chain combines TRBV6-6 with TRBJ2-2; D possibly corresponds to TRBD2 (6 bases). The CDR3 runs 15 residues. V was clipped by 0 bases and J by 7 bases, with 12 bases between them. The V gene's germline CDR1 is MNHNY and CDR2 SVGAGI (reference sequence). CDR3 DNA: TGTGCCAGCAGTTACTCAGACGGGGGTGACGGGGAGCTGTTTTTT. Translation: CASSYSDGGDGELFF.

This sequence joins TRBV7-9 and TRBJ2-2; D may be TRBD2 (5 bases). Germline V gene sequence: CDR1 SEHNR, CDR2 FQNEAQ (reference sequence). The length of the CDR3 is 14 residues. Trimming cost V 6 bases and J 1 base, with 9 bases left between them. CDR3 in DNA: TGTGCCAGCAGTAGCGACCGGAACACCGGGGAGCTGTTTTTT. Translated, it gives CASSSDRNTGELFF.

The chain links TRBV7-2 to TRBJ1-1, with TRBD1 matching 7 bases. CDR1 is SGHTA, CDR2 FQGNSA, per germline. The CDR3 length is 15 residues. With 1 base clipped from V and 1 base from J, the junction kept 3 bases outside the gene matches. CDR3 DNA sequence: TGTGCCAGCAGCTTAGGGGGACAGCCGAACACTGAAGCTTTCTTT. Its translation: CASSLGGQPNTEAFF.

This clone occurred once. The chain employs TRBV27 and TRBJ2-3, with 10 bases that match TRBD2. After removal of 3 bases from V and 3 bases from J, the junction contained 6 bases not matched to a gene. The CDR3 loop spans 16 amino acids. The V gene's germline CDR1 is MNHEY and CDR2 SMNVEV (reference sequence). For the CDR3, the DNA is TGTGCCAGCAGTTTTAGCGGGAGGCGGAAAACAGATACGCAGTATTTT. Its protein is CASSFSGRRKTDTQYF.

The CDR3 protein is CASSLNRAGDTGELFF. For the CDR3, the DNA is TGTGCCAGCAGCTTAAACAGGGCAGGGGACACCGGGGAGCTGTTTTTT. The chain links TRBV7-2 to TRBJ2-2; maybe TRBD1 (6 bases). Germline loops: CDR1 SGHTA, CDR2 FQGNSA. The V gene lost 2 bases and the J gene lost 3 bases, with 13 bases spanning the gap. CDR3 length equals 16 residues.

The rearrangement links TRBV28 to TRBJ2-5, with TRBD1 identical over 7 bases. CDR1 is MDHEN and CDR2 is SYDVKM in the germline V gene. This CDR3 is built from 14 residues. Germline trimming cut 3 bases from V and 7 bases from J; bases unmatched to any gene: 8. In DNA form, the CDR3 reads TGTGCCAGCAGTTTTGCCAGGGGGTCTGGGACCCAGTACTTC. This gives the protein CASSFARGSGTQYF.

The DNA of the CDR3 is TGCGCCAGCAGCTTGCAGATTATGAACACTGAAGCTTTCTTT. This gives the protein CASSLQIMNTEAFF. This chain uses TRBV5-1 with TRBJ1-1; D is ambiguous. CDR3 length equals 14 residues. CDR1 and CDR2 (germline): SGHRS, YFSETQ. Deletions cut 1 base from V and 0 bases from J, with 7 bases between.

In DNA form, the CDR3 reads TGTGCCAGCAGCTTATTGGGACAGGGGAATAATTCACCCCTCCACTTT. Its protein is CASSLLGQGNNSPLHF. The V gene is TRBV7-2, the J gene TRBJ1-6; 10 bases map to TRBD1. J gave up 5 bases and V 2 bases, and 3 bases lay outside the gene matches. Looked up from germline, CDR1 is SGHTA and CDR2 is FQGNSA. This CDR3 spans 16 amino acids.

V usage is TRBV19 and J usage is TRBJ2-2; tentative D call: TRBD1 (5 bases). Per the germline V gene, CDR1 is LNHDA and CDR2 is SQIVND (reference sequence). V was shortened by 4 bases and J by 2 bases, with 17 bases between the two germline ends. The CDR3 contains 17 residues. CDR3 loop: CASSTDRTSDNTGELFF. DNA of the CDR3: TGTGCCAGTAGTACCGACAGAACCTCGGATAACACCGGGGAGCTGTTTTTT.

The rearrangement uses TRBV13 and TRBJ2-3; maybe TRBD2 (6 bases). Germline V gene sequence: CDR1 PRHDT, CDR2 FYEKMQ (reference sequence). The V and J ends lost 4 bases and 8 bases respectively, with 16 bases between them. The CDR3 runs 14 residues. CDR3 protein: CASSSTRDSPTQYF. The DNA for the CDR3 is TGTGCCAGCAGCTCCACCCGGGACTCCCCTACGCAGTATTTT.

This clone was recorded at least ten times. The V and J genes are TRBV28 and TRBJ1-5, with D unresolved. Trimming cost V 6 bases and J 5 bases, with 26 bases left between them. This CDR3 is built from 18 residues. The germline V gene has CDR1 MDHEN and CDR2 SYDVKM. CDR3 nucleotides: TGTGCCAGCAGCAGCCTCGGGATTCCTTCAGAGGGTGATCAGCCCCAGCATTTT. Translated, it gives CASSSLGIPSEGDQPQHF.

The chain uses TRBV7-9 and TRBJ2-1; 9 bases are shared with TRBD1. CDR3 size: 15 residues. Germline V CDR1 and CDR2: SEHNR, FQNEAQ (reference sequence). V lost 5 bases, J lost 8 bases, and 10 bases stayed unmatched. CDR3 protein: CASSPWGTGRDEQFF. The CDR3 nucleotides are TGTGCCAGCAGCCCCTGGGGGACAGGGCGAGATGAGCAGTTCTTC.

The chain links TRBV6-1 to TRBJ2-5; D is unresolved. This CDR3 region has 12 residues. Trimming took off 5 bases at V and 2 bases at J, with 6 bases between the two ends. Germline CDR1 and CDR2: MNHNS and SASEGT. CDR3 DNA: TGTGCCAGCAGTCCCCAGCAAGAGACCCAGTACTTC. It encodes CASSPQQETQYF.

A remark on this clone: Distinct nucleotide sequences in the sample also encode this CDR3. The CDR3 is CASSAGTGYEQYF. The CDR3 nucleotides read TGTGCCAGCAGTGCCGGGACTGGCTACGAGCAGTACTTC. The chain uses TRBV9 and TRBJ2-7; the D gene is possibly TRBD2 (6 bases). Germline V gene lookup returns CDR1 SGDLS and CDR2 YYNGEE. V shed 5 bases and J shed 3 bases, with 12 bases lying between them. The CDR3 loop spans 13 amino acids.

The DNA for the CDR3 is TGTGCCAGTAGTATAGATCCGTCGCCCCGAGGCACCGGGGAGCTGTTTTTT. It specifies CASSIDPSPRGTGELFF. This rearrangement joins TRBV19 to TRBJ2-2; D remains ambiguous. Trimming pared 0 bases from V and 4 bases from J, leaving 15 bases between. The CDR3 length is 17 residues. Germline-derived CDR1 and CDR2 are LNHDA and SQIVND (reference sequence).

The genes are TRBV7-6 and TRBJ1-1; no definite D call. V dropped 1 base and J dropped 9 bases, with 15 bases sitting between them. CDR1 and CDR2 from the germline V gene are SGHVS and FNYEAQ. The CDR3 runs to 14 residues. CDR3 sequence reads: CASSLDQADEQAFF. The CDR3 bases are TGTGCCAGCAGCTTAGACCAAGCGGATGAGCAAGCTTTCTTT.

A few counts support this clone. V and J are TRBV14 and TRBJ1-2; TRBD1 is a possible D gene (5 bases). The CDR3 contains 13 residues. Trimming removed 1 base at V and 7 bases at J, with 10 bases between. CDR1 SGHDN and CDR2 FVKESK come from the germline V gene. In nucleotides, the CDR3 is TGTGCCAGCAGCCAAGCATTAGGGGTTGGCTACACCTTC. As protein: CASSQALGVGYTF.

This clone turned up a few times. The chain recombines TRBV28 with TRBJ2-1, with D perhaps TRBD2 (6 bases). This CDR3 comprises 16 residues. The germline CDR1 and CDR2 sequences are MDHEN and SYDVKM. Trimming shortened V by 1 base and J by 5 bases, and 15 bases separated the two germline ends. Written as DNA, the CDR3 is TGTGCCAGCAGTTTATTAGTAGCGGAGAGGAACAATGAGCAGTTCTTC. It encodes CASSLLVAERNNEQFF.

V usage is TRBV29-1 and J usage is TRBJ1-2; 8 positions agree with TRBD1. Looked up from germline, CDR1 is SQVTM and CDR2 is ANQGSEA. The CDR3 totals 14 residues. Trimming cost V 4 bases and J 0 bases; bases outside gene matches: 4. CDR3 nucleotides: TGCAGCGTTGCGGGGACAGGAGCTAACTATGGCTACACCTTC. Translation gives CSVAGTGANYGYTF. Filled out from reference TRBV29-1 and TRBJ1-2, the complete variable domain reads SAVISQKPSRDICQRGTSLTIQCQVDSQVTMMFWYRQQPGQSLTLIATANQGSEATYESGFVIDKFPISRPNLTFSTLTVSNMSPEDSSIYLCSVAGTGANYGYTFGSGTRLTVV.

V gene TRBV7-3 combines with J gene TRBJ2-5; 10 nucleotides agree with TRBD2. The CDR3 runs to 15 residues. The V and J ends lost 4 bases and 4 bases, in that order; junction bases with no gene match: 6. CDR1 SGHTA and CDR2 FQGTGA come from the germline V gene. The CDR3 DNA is TGTGCCAGCAGCTCCAGCGGGGGGGCCGGAGAGACCCAGTACTTC. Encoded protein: CASSSSGGAGETQYF.